These T cell receptor beta chains were read from a single sample in a study of type 1 regulatory T cells. A single record per CDR3 protein comes from TCRdb applying MiXCR to the reads. This sample has just under 65,000 distinct CDR3 sequences, with around 49% found just once. No antigens are known for them. Sample: cultured non-Tr1 T cells, either the whole culture or a sorted T cell fraction (not recorded which). The receptors originated from a human donor in good health. The CDR3 runs from the conserved cysteine through the conserved F or W. Fields, in order: clone size, D gene, V gene, J gene, CDR3 protein, CDR3 DNA. A D gene is named only where the DNA matches it firmly. The size entry is marked missing in some rows and otherwise reads once, few, many or a size class.

.	.	TRBV4-3	TRBJ2-2	CASSLWTPGELFF	TGCGCCAGCAGCCTATGGACGCCCGGGGAGCTGTTTTTT
.	.	TRBV20-1	TRBJ2-1	CSADYFGRGEDYNEQFF	TGCAGTGCAGATTACTTCGGACGGGGCGAAGACTACAATGAGCAGTTCTTC
.	TRBD1	TRBV6-1	TRBJ2-7	CASGQGARRFPEQYF	TGTGCCAGCGGACAGGGGGCGCGACGCTTCCCCGAGCAGTACTTC
.	TRBD2	TRBV7-3	TRBJ2-3	CASSLWGLAGGQDTQYF	TGTGCCAGCAGCTTATGGGGACTAGCGGGGGGGCAAGATACGCAGTATTTT
.	.	TRBV7-2	TRBJ1-3	CASSLGGGNTIYF	TGTGCCAGCAGCTTAGGTGGAGGAAACACCATATATTTT
.	TRBD1	TRBV20-1	TRBJ1-1	CSATTGNKAEAFF	TGCAGTGCCACGACAGGGAATAAGGCTGAAGCTTTCTTT
.	TRBD1	TRBV4-1	TRBJ2-7	CASSQTTRGQGEQYF	TGCGCCAGCAGCCAAACTACAAGGGGACAGGGCGAGCAGTACTTC
.	.	TRBV20-1	TRBJ1-1	CSAYHAGGQRTEAFF	TGCAGTGCTTATCATGCGGGGGGGCAAAGAACTGAAGCTTTCTTT
.	TRBD2	TRBV12-3/TRBV12-4	TRBJ2-3	CASSWALAGGMGDTQYF	TGTGCCAGCAGTTGGGCCCTAGCGGGGGGCATGGGAGATACGCAGTATTTT
few	.	TRBV7-2	TRBJ1-1	CASSLQAGDTEAFF	TGTGCCAGCAGCTTGCAAGCTGGGGACACTGAAGCTTTCTTT
.	TRBD2	TRBV20-1	TRBJ2-1	CSAMTSGNNEQFF	TGCAGTGCTATGACTAGCGGGAACAATGAGCAGTTCTTC
.	TRBD1	TRBV7-9	TRBJ1-2	CASSLTGSGTGGFNYGYTF	TGTGCCAGCAGCTTAACCGGGTCCGGGACAGGGGGTTTTAACTATGGCTACACCTTC
few	TRBD1	TRBV2	TRBJ2-1	CASSLGGAYNEQFF	TGTGCCAGCAGTCTAGGGGGCGCGTACAATGAGCAGTTCTTC
.	.	TRBV7-2	TRBJ2-7	CASSLAPSSSSYEQYF	TGTGCCAGCAGCTTAGCTCCTAGCAGCAGCTCCTACGAGCAGTACTTC
few	.	TRBV2	TRBJ2-7	CASKGETYEQYF	TGTGCCAGCAAGGGGGAAACCTACGAGCAGTACTTC
.	.	TRBV12-3/TRBV12-4	TRBJ2-3	CASSQSEADTQYF	TGTGCCAGCAGTCAATCAGAGGCAGATACGCAGTATTTT
.	TRBD1	TRBV19	TRBJ1-1	CASSNRDRPKAFF	TGTGCCAGTAGTAACCGGGACAGACCTAAAGCTTTCTTT
.	.	TRBV5-1	TRBJ1-5	CASSLSWGSNQPQHF	TGCGCCAGCAGCTTATCCTGGGGGAGCAATCAGCCCCAGCATTTT
.	.	TRBV5-4	TRBJ2-1	CASSLGRGKQFF	TGTGCCAGCAGCTTGGGGCGGGGAAAGCAGTTCTTC
few	.	TRBV7-2	TRBJ1-1	CASSTTPSRGTEAFF	TGTGCCAGCAGCACTACCCCATCCCGGGGCACTGAAGCTTTCTTT
.	.	TRBV7-2	TRBJ2-7	CASSFGKLTNEQYF	TGTGCCAGCAGCTTCGGAAAATTGACAAACGAGCAGTACTTC
many	TRBD2	TRBV19	TRBJ2-3	CATSQTSNGDTQYF	TGTGCCACCTCCCAGACTAGCAATGGGGATACGCAGTATTTT
once	TRBD2	TRBV5-1	TRBJ2-2	CASSISGGNTGELFF	TGCGCCAGCAGCATTAGCGGGGGGAACACCGGGGAGCTGTTTTTT
.	.	TRBV6-2/TRBV6-3	TRBJ1-2	CASGDGFYYGYTF	TGTGCCAGCGGTGACGGGTTTTACTATGGCTACACCTTC
few	.	TRBV20-1	TRBJ1-1	CSARDPGRVVTEAFF	TGCAGTGCTAGAGATCCCGGCAGGGTTGTAACTGAAGCTTTCTTT
.	.	TRBV7-2	TRBJ2-3	CASSLAAGGTGTQYF	TGTGCCAGCAGCTTAGCGGCGGGGGGGACAGGTACGCAGTATTTT
.	TRBD2	TRBV6-2/TRBV6-3	TRBJ2-7	CASSYPSGASYEQYF	TGTGCCAGCAGTTACCCTAGCGGGGCCTCCTACGAGCAGTACTTC
few	.	TRBV5-1	TRBJ2-1	CASSLTVGGVYNEQFF	TGCGCCAGCAGCTTGACTGTGGGAGGCGTCTACAATGAGCAGTTCTTC
.	TRBD2	TRBV5-1	TRBJ2-3	CASSLGGLATMWDTQYF	TGCGCCAGCAGCTTGGGCGGACTAGCAACGATGTGGGATACGCAGTATTTT
.	TRBD2	TRBV7-9	TRBJ2-7	CASSIGTSGGTHYNEQYF	TGTGCCAGCAGCATTGGGACTAGCGGGGGGACCCACTATAACGAGCAGTACTTC
.	.	TRBV20-1	TRBJ2-3	CSPQPVDSADTQYF	TGCAGTCCCCAGCCAGTGGATAGCGCAGATACGCAGTATTTT
.	TRBD2	TRBV7-3	TRBJ2-1	CASSLGTSGAGEQFF	TGTGCCAGCAGCCTCGGGACTAGCGGGGCTGGTGAGCAGTTCTTC
few	TRBD2	TRBV19	TRBJ2-5	CASRKGLAETQYF	TGTGCCAGTAGGAAGGGACTAGCCGAGACCCAGTACTTC
once	.	TRBV6-2/TRBV6-3	TRBJ1-2	CASSYSGTPGYTF	TGTGCCAGCAGTTACTCTGGGACACCGGGCTACACCTTC
many	TRBD1	TRBV5-1	TRBJ2-1	CASSLATGGYNEQFF	TGCGCCAGCAGCTTGGCGACAGGGGGCTACAATGAGCAGTTCTTC
.	.	TRBV12-3/TRBV12-4	TRBJ1-2	CASRPRGGSNYGYTF	TGTGCCAGCAGGCCCCGGGGGGGCTCTAACTATGGCTACACCTTC
few	.	TRBV12-3/TRBV12-4	TRBJ2-2	CASRSDRLLAGELFF	TGTGCCAGCAGATCAGACAGGCTTTTGGCCGGGGAGCTGTTTTTT
.	.	TRBV29-1	TRBJ2-1	CSVDSGGPNNEQFF	TGCAGCGTTGACAGTGGGGGGCCCAACAATGAGCAGTTCTTC
many	TRBD2	TRBV2	TRBJ2-3	CASSLAGQGTDTQYF	TGTGCCAGCAGTCTAGCGGGGCAAGGCACAGATACGCAGTATTTT